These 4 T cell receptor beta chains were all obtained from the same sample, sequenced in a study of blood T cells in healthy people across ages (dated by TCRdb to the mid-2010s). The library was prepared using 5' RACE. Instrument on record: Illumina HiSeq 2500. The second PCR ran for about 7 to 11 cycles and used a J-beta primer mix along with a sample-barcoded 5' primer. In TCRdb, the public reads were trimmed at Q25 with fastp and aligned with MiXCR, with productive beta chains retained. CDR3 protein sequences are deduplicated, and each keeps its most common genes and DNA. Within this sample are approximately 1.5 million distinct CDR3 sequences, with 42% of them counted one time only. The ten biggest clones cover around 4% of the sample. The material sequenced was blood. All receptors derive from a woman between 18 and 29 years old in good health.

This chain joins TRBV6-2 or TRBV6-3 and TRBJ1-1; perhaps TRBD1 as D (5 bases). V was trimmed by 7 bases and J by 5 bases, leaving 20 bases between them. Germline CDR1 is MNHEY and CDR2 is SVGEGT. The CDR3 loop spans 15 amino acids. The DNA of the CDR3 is TGTGCCAGCAAACGTTCAGGGCGGAGGTTGACTGAAGCTTTCTTT. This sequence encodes CASKRSGRRLTEAFF.

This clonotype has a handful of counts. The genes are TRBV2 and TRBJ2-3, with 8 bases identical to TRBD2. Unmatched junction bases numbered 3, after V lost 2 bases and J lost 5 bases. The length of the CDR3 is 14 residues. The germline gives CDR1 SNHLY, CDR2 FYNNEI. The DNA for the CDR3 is TGTGCCAGCAGTGAACTAGCGGGTCGAGATACGCAGTATTTT. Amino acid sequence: CASSELAGRDTQYF.

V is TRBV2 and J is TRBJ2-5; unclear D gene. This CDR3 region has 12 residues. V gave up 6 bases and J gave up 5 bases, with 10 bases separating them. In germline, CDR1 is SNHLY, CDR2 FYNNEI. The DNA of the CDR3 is TGTGCCAGCAGCGAGTATCCGGAGACCCAGTACTTC. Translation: CASSEYPETQYF.

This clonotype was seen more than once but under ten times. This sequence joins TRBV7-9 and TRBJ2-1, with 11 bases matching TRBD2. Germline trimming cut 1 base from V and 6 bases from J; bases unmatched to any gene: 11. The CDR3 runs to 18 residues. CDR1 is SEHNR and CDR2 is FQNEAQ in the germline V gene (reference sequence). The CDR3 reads CASSLGSSGRLFTNEQFF. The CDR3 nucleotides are TGTGCCAGCAGCTTAGGGTCTAGCGGGAGGTTATTCACCAATGAGCAGTTCTTC. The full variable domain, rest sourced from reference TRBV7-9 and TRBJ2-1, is DTGVSQNPRHKITKRGQNVTFRCDPISEHNRLYWYRQTLGQGPEFLTYFQNEAQLEKSRLLSDRFSAERPKGSFSTLEIQRTEQGDSAMYLCASSLGSSGRLFTNEQFFGPGTRLTVL.